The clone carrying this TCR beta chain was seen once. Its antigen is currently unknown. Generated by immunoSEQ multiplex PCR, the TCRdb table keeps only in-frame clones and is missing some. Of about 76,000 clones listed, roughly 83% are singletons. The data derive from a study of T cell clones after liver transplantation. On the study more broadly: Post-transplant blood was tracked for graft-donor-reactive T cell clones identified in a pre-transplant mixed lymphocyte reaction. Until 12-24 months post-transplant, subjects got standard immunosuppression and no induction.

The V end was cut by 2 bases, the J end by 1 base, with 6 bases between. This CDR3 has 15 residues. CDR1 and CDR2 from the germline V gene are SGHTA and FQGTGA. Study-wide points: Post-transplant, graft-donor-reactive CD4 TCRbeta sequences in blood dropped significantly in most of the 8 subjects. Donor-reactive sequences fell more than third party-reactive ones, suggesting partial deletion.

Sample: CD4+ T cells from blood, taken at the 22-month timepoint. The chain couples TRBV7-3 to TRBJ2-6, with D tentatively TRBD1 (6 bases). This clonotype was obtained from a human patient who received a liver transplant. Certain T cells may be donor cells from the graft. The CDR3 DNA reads TGTGCCAGCAGCTTAGGACAGTCTGGGGCCAACGTCCTGACTTTC. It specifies CASSLGQSGANVLTF.